These 15 T cell receptor beta chains share one sample of origin, sequenced in a study of OX40 agonist ivuxolimab in advanced cancers. The method was immunoSEQ multiplex PCR; TCRdb's version includes in-frame clones alone and lacks a portion of them. The sample carries approximately 100,000 clones, about 92% recorded once. Sequences were derived from CD4+ or CD8+ T cells sorted from blood, sampled in a trial of the OX40 agonist ivuxolimab. Receptors were obtained from an adult with an advanced solid tumor such as melanoma, head and neck, liver or kidney cancer.

The chain has TRBV5-1 and TRBJ2-7; TRBD1 matches 9 bases. Trimming took 4 bases from V and 2 from J; bases not matched to a gene: 7. The CDR3 runs 15 residues. The V gene's germline CDR1 is SGHRS and CDR2 YFSETQ. The CDR3 protein is CASSHGQGSTYEQYF. DNA of the CDR3: TGCGCCAGCAGCCACGGACAGGGGTCGACCTACGAGCAGTACTTC.

This chain uses TRBV7-2 with TRBJ2-7, with 9 nucleotides matching TRBD2. V trimming: 5 bases; J trimming: 2 bases; junction bases outside the gene matches: 4. This CDR3 has 14 residues. Germline assignment: CDR1 SGHTA and CDR2 FQGNSA. The CDR3 is CASSELAGTYEQYF. The CDR3 coding sequence is TGTGCCAGCAGCGAGCTAGCGGGAACCTACGAGCAGTACTTC.

The chain recombines TRBV6-1 with TRBJ2-7; 8 bases line up with TRBD1. Germline V gene data show CDR1 as MNHNS and CDR2 as SASEGT. V dropped 2 bases and J dropped 3; count of bases not matched to a gene: 6. This CDR3 has 15 residues. The CDR3 nucleotides read TGTGCCAGCAGTGAATCAGACAGGGGAATCTACGAGCAGTACTTC. It encodes CASSESDRGIYEQYF.

This chain links TRBV7-9 with TRBJ1-2; TRBD1 aligns across 7 bases. V shed 1 base, J shed 8 bases, and the junction held 4 bases outside the gene matches. From germline, CDR1 is SEHNR and CDR2 FQNEAQ (reference sequence). This CDR3 region has 13 residues. CDR3 in amino acids: CASSLGQGDGYTF. The CDR3, as DNA: TGTGCCAGCAGCTTAGGACAGGGCGACGGCTACACCTTC.

The rearrangement links TRBV9 to TRBJ2-5; 11 bases line up with TRBD2. The CDR3 extends over 16 amino acids. Germline V lookup: CDR1 SGDLS, CDR2 YYNGEE. The V gene end was trimmed by 0 bases and the J gene end by 3 bases; junction bases not matched to a gene: 4. CDR3 nucleotide sequence: TGTGCCAGCAGCGTAGGTCTGGGACTAGCGGAAGAGACCCAGTACTTC. Translated, it gives CASSVGLGLAEETQYF.

The chain links TRBV7-2 to TRBJ1-1, with D maybe TRBD1 (5 bases). Trimming shortened V by 5 bases and J by 7 bases, and 14 bases separated the two germline ends. Germline V gene data show CDR1 as SGHTA and CDR2 as FQGNSA. The CDR3 length is 13 residues. The CDR3 sequence: CASSPVGQREAFF. The CDR3 bases are TGTGCCAGCAGCCCCGTGGGGCAGCGTGAAGCTTTCTTT.

V and J are TRBV5-6 and TRBJ1-1, with D possibly matching TRBD1 (5 bases). The V end lost 1 base, the J end lost 0 bases, and 13 bases lay between the germline ends. CDR1 is SGHDT and CDR2 is YYEEEE in the germline V gene. The CDR3 has 16 amino acids. In DNA form, the CDR3 reads TGTGCCAGCAGCTTGACCGGGGGTTGGGTGAACACTGAAGCTTTCTTT. Residues: CASSLTGGWVNTEAFF.

The chain uses TRBV19 and TRBJ2-5; D is unclear. Germline CDR1 and CDR2: LNHDA and SQIVND (reference sequence). The CDR3 is 12 amino acids. Trimming stripped 6 bases from V and 1 base from J, with 6 bases between. The CDR3 region is CASSWAQETQYF. As DNA, the CDR3 is TGTGCCAGTAGCTGGGCCCAAGAGACCCAGTACTTC.

This clone was recorded a few times. The chain couples TRBV29-1 to TRBJ2-7, with D maybe TRBD2 (6 bases). The length of the CDR3 is 13 residues. V gave up 5 bases and J gave up 5 bases, with 16 bases separating them. The germline V gene encodes CDR1 SQVTM and CDR2 ANQGSEA. This CDR3 is CSVKLASRDEQYF. The DNA for the CDR3 is TGCAGCGTTAAACTAGCTTCCCGGGACGAGCAGTACTTC.

This chain links TRBV11-2 with TRBJ1-1; TRBD1 agrees at 8 bases. Trimming at V came to 0 bases and at J to 5 bases, leaving 5 bases not matched to a gene. The CDR3 is made up of 15 amino acids. The germline V gene has CDR1 SGHAT and CDR2 FQNNGV. The CDR3 DNA reads as TGTGCCAGCAGCTTAGATGACAGGGGTGGAACTGAAGCTTTCTTT. Its protein is CASSLDDRGGTEAFF.

The chain has TRBV28 and TRBJ1-5; no clear D gene. V lost 11 bases to trimming and J lost 4 bases, with 12 bases between them. CDR3 length: 12 amino acids. Germline V lookup: CDR1 MDHEN, CDR2 SYDVKM. In DNA form, the CDR3 reads TGTGCCTACGGGCGGTGGAATCAGCCCCAGCATTTT. Protein product: CAYGRWNQPQHF.

The CDR3 bases are TGTGCCAGCAGCTCATCGGGGGCTAGCGGGAGACGCCCAGATACGCAGTATTTT. As protein: CASSSSGASGRRPDTQYF. V usage is TRBV5-4 and J usage is TRBJ2-3, with 10 bases identical to TRBD2. The CDR3 spans 18 residues. Germline V CDR1 and CDR2: SGHNT, YYREEE (reference sequence). The V and J ends lost 3 bases and 4 bases, in that order; junction bases with no gene match: 14.

V and J are TRBV7-9 and TRBJ1-4; D uncertain. The V gene lost 1 base and the J gene lost 0 bases, with 9 bases spanning the gap. This CDR3 comprises 16 residues. Per the germline V gene, CDR1 is SEHNR and CDR2 is FQNEAQ (reference sequence). The CDR3 spells CASSLVSGSTNEKLFF. Here the CDR3 DNA reads TGTGCCAGCAGCTTAGTTTCGGGCTCAACTAATGAAAAACTGTTTTTT.

The V and J genes are TRBV7-3 and TRBJ2-1; D possibly corresponds to TRBD2 (6 bases). Germline V gene sequence: CDR1 SGHTA, CDR2 FQGTGA. CDR3 length: 16 amino acids. V was pared by 5 bases and J by 1 base, with 15 bases between. CDR3: CASSPRTNHSYNEQFF. The CDR3 DNA reads as TGTGCCAGCAGCCCCCGGACTAACCATTCCTACAATGAGCAGTTCTTC.

J is TRBJ2-7 and V is TRBV7-2; 10 bases align to TRBD2. J lost 1 base, V lost 4 bases, and 10 bases had no gene match. There are 17 residues in the CDR3. Germline CDR1 SGHTA, CDR2 FQGNSA. The CDR3 DNA is TGTGCCAGCAGCTCGAAAGCGGGAGGGCCCGATTCCTACGAGCAGTACTTC. Protein sequence: CASSSKAGGPDSYEQYF.